These 23 T cell receptor beta chains were sequenced from one sample in a study of blood T cells in healthy people across ages. Then a second PCR, running roughly 7 to 11 cycles, was carried out with a sample-barcoded 5' primer and a J-beta primer mix. One entry per CDR3 protein results from TCRdb running MiXCR on the 5' RACE reads. The table includes 1.4 million to 1.5 million distinct CDR3 sequences, 42% detected once. The sequencing input was blood. Receptor source: a young woman in good health.

In its sample, this clonotype was seen a few times. The chain joins TRBV7-3 to TRBJ2-3; tentative D call: TRBD1 (6 bases). With 5 bases removed from V and 14 bases from J, the gap between germline ends came to 17 bases. This CDR3 has 12 amino acids. Germline V gene data show CDR1 as SGHTA and CDR2 as FQGTGA. The chain's CDR3 is CASSPQGNPSYF. DNA for the CDR3: TGTGCCAGCAGCCCCCAGGGGAACCCCTCGTATTTT.

The table lists this clonotype with a few counts. V usage is TRBV7-2 and J usage is TRBJ1-6; possible D gene TRBD1, 5 bases. CDR3 length: 13 residues. Germline loops: CDR1 SGHTA, CDR2 FQGNSA. V dropped 7 bases and J dropped 9 bases, with 13 bases sitting between them. The CDR3 spells CASNSAGSSPLHF. In DNA form, the CDR3 reads TGTGCCAGCAACTCGGCAGGGAGTTCACCCCTCCACTTT.

Of note for this clonotype: A much more abundant neighbour one base away suggests this may be a read error. The V and J genes are TRBV12-3 or TRBV12-4 and TRBJ2-3; D unresolved. V was clipped by 6 bases and J by 0 bases, with 13 bases between them. CDR3 length equals 15 residues. CDR3 sequence reads: CASSWRGESTDTQYF. The CDR3 DNA follows: TGTGCCAGCAGCTGGAGAGGCGAGAGCACAGATACGCAGTATTTT.

The V gene is TRBV7-9, the J gene TRBJ2-1; D gene ambiguous. The V end lost 5 bases, the J end lost 2 bases, and 16 bases lay between the germline ends. The germline V gene has CDR1 SEHNR and CDR2 FQNEAQ (reference sequence). The CDR3 spans 16 residues. CDR3 bases: TGTGCCAGCAGCCACGGCGGCGCCTACCCCTACAATGAGCAGTTCTTC. Its translation: CASSHGGAYPYNEQFF.

The sample holds a few counts of this clonotype. This sequence joins TRBV20-1 and TRBJ1-6, with TRBD1 matching over 8 bases. V lost 5 bases, J lost 2 bases, and 5 bases stayed unmatched. Looked up from germline, CDR1 is DFQATT and CDR2 is SNEGSKA (reference sequence). The length of the CDR3 is 15 residues. The CDR3 sequence is CSAFKQGAYNSPLHF. As DNA, the CDR3 is TGCAGTGCTTTTAAACAGGGGGCCTATAATTCACCCCTCCACTTT.

As regards this clonotype: One end of the junction is discordant with germline, which a read error may explain. The rearrangement links TRBV20-1 to TRBJ2-2; no reliable D call. CDR3 length equals 17 residues. Germline assignment: CDR1 DFQATT and CDR2 SNEGSKA (reference sequence). The CDR3 nucleotides are TGCGGTGCTAGAGATCCCCTAACCCGATCGAACACCGGGGAGCTGTTTTTT. Protein: CGARDPLTRSNTGELFF.

The chain couples TRBV9 to TRBJ1-4; D ambiguous. CDR3 length: 11 residues. Trimming left V 7 bases short and J 5 bases short, with 6 bases between. Germline CDR1 is SGDLS and CDR2 is YYNGEE. In nucleotides, the CDR3 is TGTGCCAGCGGGAACAATGAAAAACTGTTTTTT. Translating it yields CASGNNEKLFF.

The chain has TRBV6-2 or TRBV6-3 and TRBJ2-3; D not resolved. CDR1 and CDR2 (germline): MNHEY, SVGEGT. The CDR3 extends over 16 amino acids. Trimming removed 5 bases from V and 1 base from J, with 16 bases in between. The CDR3 region is CASSPPEATGTDTQYF. CDR3 nucleotides: TGTGCCAGCAGTCCCCCAGAAGCGACGGGCACAGATACGCAGTATTTT.

V and J are TRBV7-9 and TRBJ2-3; D remains ambiguous. The V end lost 1 base, the J end lost 3 bases, and 11 bases lay between the germline ends. The CDR3 extends over 15 amino acids. CDR1 SEHNR and CDR2 FQNEAQ come from the germline V gene (reference sequence). CDR3 in amino acids: CASSLDTRRTDTQYF. The CDR3 nucleotides read TGTGCCAGCAGCTTAGATACGCGGCGGACAGATACGCAGTATTTT.

V gene TRBV9 combines with J gene TRBJ2-1, with TRBD2 as a possible D gene (6 bases). The CDR3 is made up of 17 amino acids. The V end lost 4 bases, the J end lost 2 bases, and 19 bases lay between the germline ends. The germline gives CDR1 SGDLS, CDR2 YYNGEE. Here the CDR3 DNA reads TGTGCCAGCAGCACGGTGGCAGCTAGCGCAACCTACAATGAGCAGTTCTTC. Encoded protein: CASSTVAASATYNEQFF.

This rearrangement joins TRBV28 to TRBJ2-2, with unresolved D. This CDR3 is 16 amino acids long. Germline V gene lookup returns CDR1 MDHEN and CDR2 SYDVKM. V was clipped by 7 bases and J by 0 bases, with 15 bases between them. DNA for the CDR3: TGTGCCAGCACCCCACGTGGGGAAGCGAACACCGGGGAGCTGTTTTTT. This translates into CASTPRGEANTGELFF.

This sequence joins TRBV4-2 and TRBJ2-5; D is unclear. In germline, CDR1 is LGHNA, CDR2 YNFKEQ. Trimming stripped 1 base from V and 11 bases from J, with 26 bases between. CDR3 length: 17 amino acids. The CDR3, as DNA: TGTGCCAGCAGCCAAGTTATGTCAAGCTTTGGGCTCAATGAGCAGTACTTC. Encoded protein: CASSQVMSSFGLNEQYF.

The rearrangement uses TRBV6-6 and TRBJ2-3; D gene uncertain. Trimming removed 8 bases from V and 6 bases from J, with 9 bases in between. Germline CDR1 and CDR2: MNHNY and SVGAGI (reference sequence). There are 11 residues in the CDR3. The CDR3 DNA sequence: TGTGCCAGCGCTTGGAAGGATACGCAGTATTTT. Its translation: CASAWKDTQYF.

This clonotype has just one count. The V and J genes are TRBV20-1 and TRBJ1-6; D possibly corresponds to TRBD1 (6 bases). Per the germline V gene, CDR1 is DFQATT and CDR2 is SNEGSKA (reference sequence). This CDR3 is built from 17 residues. The germline V and J ends were trimmed by 0 bases and 7 bases, with 19 bases remaining between them. The CDR3 loop is CSARDSGEGVLNSPLHF. CDR3 nucleotide sequence: TGCAGTGCTAGAGATTCGGGCGAGGGGGTGCTCAATTCACCCCTCCACTTT.

The chain couples TRBV3-1 to TRBJ2-4; 12 nucleotides line up with TRBD1. The CDR3 consists of 18 residues. J gave up 0 bases and V 4 bases, and 7 bases lay outside the gene matches. CDR1 and CDR2 (germline): LGHDT, YNNKEL (reference sequence). The CDR3, as DNA: TGTGCCAGCAGCCCCGGGACAGGGGGCGCCGGAGCCAAAAACATTCAGTACTTC. It is translated as CASSPGTGGAGAKNIQYF.

V gene TRBV9 combines with J gene TRBJ2-1; D not resolved. The CDR3 loop spans 14 amino acids. CDR1 SGDLS and CDR2 YYNGEE come from the germline V gene. Trimming pared 0 bases from V and 5 bases from J, leaving 9 bases between. CDR3 DNA: TGTGCCAGCAGCGTAGCAGGTCATAACAATGAGCAGTTCTTC. This encodes CASSVAGHNNEQFF.

The CDR3 reads CSVAARPSIDTQYF. CDR3 sequence (DNA): TGCAGCGTTGCGGCCCGGCCGTCCATAGATACGCAGTATTTT. V usage is TRBV29-1 and J usage is TRBJ2-3; D is ambiguous. V was shortened by 4 bases and J by 5 bases, with 16 bases between the two germline ends. The CDR3 runs 14 residues. The germline V gene has CDR1 SQVTM and CDR2 ANQGSEA.

In its sample, this clonotype was seen a few times. The chain couples TRBV20-1 to TRBJ2-4, with unresolved D. Germline CDR1 and CDR2: DFQATT and SNEGSKA (reference sequence). The V end lost 3 bases, the J end lost 0 bases, and 15 bases lay between the germline ends. The CDR3 spans 16 residues. CDR3 sequence: CSASIPRNLAKNIQYF. Here the CDR3 DNA reads TGCAGTGCTAGCATTCCGCGAAACCTAGCCAAAAACATTCAGTACTTC.

The V gene is TRBV28, the J gene TRBJ1-5; no definite D call. The germline CDR1 and CDR2 sequences are MDHEN and SYDVKM. The CDR3 has 14 residues. V lost 10 bases to trimming and J lost 7 bases, with 20 bases between them. CDR3 loop: CATGDTKDLQPQHF. The DNA of the CDR3 is TGTGCCACCGGAGACACAAAGGACCTCCAGCCCCAGCATTTT.

The V and J genes are TRBV29-1 and TRBJ2-7; TRBD1 matches 7 bases. The length of the CDR3 is 12 residues. Germline V CDR1 and CDR2: SQVTM, ANQGSEA. Unmatched junction bases numbered 6, after V lost 4 bases and J lost 6 bases. The CDR3 sequence: CSVVRTGGEQYF. Written as DNA, the CDR3 is TGCAGCGTTGTCAGGACAGGTGGCGAGCAGTACTTC.

This clonotype was counted a few times. The chain has TRBV7-2 and TRBJ2-1; no definite D call. With 1 base removed from V and 8 bases from J, the gap between germline ends came to 9 bases. The CDR3 is 13 amino acids. In germline, CDR1 is SGHTA, CDR2 FQGNSA. The DNA of the CDR3 is TGTGCCAGCAGCTTAGGGGTCAGCGATGAGCAGTTCTTC. Amino acids: CASSLGVSDEQFF.

The chain has TRBV2 and TRBJ2-1; D perhaps matches TRBD1 (6 bases). The V gene lost 8 bases and the J gene lost 15 bases, with 17 bases spanning the gap. The length of the CDR3 is 11 residues. CDR1 and CDR2 (germline): SNHLY, FYNNEI. The CDR3: CASVVRDTGFF. The CDR3 DNA reads TGTGCCAGCGTCGTCAGGGACACAGGGTTCTTC.

This clonotype came up a few times. The rearrangement uses TRBV12-3 or TRBV12-4 and TRBJ1-5, with 7 nucleotides matching TRBD1. Trimming took 5 bases from V and 4 from J; bases not matched to a gene: 5. CDR3 length: 14 amino acids. CDR3 region: CASSHWDSNQPQHF. The CDR3, as DNA: TGTGCCAGCAGTCACTGGGACAGTAATCAGCCCCAGCATTTT.